This T cell receptor beta chain is from a study of early T cells in non-severe SARS-CoV-2 infection. V trimming: 6 bases; J trimming: 3 bases; junction bases outside the gene matches: 3. Germline values: CDR1 DFQATT, CDR2 SNEGSKA (reference sequence). The CDR3 totals 13 residues. Using its own MiXCR run on the 5' RACE reads, TCRdb lists one record per CDR3 protein. The sample comprises under 35,000 distinct CDR3 sequences, roughly 5.7% of which are singletons, and about a fifth rests with the top ten. This clonotype was seen at least ten times. Sequenced material: whole blood. This clonotype was sampled from an adult who was a healthcare worker with PCR-confirmed SARS-CoV-2 infection or an uninfected control (not recorded which). The gene calls are TRBV20-1 and TRBJ2-7, with TRBD2 matching 12 bases. The DNA for the CDR3 is TGCAGTGCCCTAGCGGGGGGGATCTACGAGCAGTACTTC. Its protein is CSALAGGIYEQYF.